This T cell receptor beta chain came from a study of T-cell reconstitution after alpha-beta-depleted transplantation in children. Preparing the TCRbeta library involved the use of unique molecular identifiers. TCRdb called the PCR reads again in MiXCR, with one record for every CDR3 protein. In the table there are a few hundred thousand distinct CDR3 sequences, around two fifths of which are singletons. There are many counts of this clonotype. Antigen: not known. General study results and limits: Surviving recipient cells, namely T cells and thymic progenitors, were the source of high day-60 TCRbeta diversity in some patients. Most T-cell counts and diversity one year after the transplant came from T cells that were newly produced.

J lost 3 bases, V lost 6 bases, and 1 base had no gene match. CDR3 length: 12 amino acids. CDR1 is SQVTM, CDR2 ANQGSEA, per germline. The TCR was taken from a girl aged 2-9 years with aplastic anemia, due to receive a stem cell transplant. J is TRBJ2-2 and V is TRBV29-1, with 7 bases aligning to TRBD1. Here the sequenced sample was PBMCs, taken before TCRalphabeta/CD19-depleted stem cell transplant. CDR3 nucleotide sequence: TGCAGCGTCGGGACAGACACCGGGGAGCTGTTTTTT. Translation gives CSVGTDTGELFF.